These T cell receptor beta chains were read from a single sample in a study of blood T cell repertoires in COVID-19. Measured with immunoSEQ multiplex PCR; TCRdb has only the in-frame clones, and not every one. The data hold about 160,000 clones, with over 70% observed a single time. Sequences were obtained from peripheral blood. The receptors here all came from a woman of 80 years or more with active or convalescent COVID-19. Both conserved end residues are part of each CDR3. The D gene is left open where the match is weak. A row's size may be missing; if present it is once, few, many or a size class.

D: TRBD1; V: TRBV6-2/TRBV6-3; size: once; J: TRBJ1-1; DNA: TGTGCCAGCAGTGGCCGGGGACAGGAAACTGAAGCTTTCTTT; CDR3: CASSGRGQETEAFF
D: .; V: TRBV27; size: .; J: TRBJ1-6; DNA: TGTGCCAGCACTTGGACTGAGTATTCACCCCTCCACTTT; CDR3: CASTWTEYSPLHF
D: .; V: TRBV13; size: .; J: TRBJ1-1; DNA: TGTGCCAGCAGCTTAATAGGGACACGCACTGAAGCTTTCTTT; CDR3: CASSLIGTRTEAFF
D: TRBD1; V: TRBV6-5; size: once; J: TRBJ1-4; DNA: TGTGCCAGCAGTTACTCCCCGGGACAGGGCAAAGAAAAACTGTTTTTT; CDR3: CASSYSPGQGKEKLFF
D: .; V: TRBV20-1; size: .; J: TRBJ1-2; DNA: TGCAGTCCCGGGGGATTAGAGGGCTACACCTTC; CDR3: CSPGGLEGYTF
D: .; V: TRBV6-4; size: .; J: TRBJ1-5; DNA: TGTGCCAGCAGTGACCGCGGACATTTCAATCAGCCCCAGCATTTT; CDR3: CASSDRGHFNQPQHF
D: .; V: TRBV5-1; size: .; J: TRBJ2-7; DNA: TGCGCCAGCAGCCTCCGGACTGAGACCTACGAGCAGTACTTC; CDR3: CASSLRTETYEQYF
D: .; V: TRBV7-9; size: .; J: TRBJ1-3; DNA: TGTGCCGACGCCGAGGGTTCTGGAAACACCATATATTTT; CDR3: CADAEGSGNTIYF
D: TRBD1; V: TRBV19; size: .; J: TRBJ2-2; DNA: TGTGCCAGTAGTATCGACAGGGGGACCGGGGAGCTGTTTTTT; CDR3: CASSIDRGTGELFF
D: TRBD1; V: TRBV4-3; size: .; J: TRBJ2-7; DNA: TGCGCCAGCAGCCAAGAACAGGGGCCTCTCCACGAGCAGTACTTC; CDR3: CASSQEQGPLHEQYF
D: .; V: TRBV7-9; size: .; J: TRBJ1-2; DNA: TGTGCCAGCAGCTTAGAGCGGGCATACTACACCTTC; CDR3: CASSLERAYYTF
D: .; V: TRBV19; size: .; J: TRBJ1-1; DNA: TGTGCCAGTAGTGCTCCAGGGGTAATCATGAACACTGAAGCTTTCTTT; CDR3: CASSAPGVIMNTEAFF
D: .; V: TRBV6-2/TRBV6-3; size: .; J: TRBJ1-4; DNA: TGTGCCAGCAGTTACTCAAGGGGAACTAATGAAAAACTGTTTTTT; CDR3: CASSYSRGTNEKLFF
D: TRBD1; V: TRBV6-2/TRBV6-3; size: once; J: TRBJ2-7; DNA: TGTGCCAGCAGTTTGTCTCGGGGACAGGGGGCGAACGAGCAGTACTTC; CDR3: CASSLSRGQGANEQYF
D: .; V: TRBV7-8; size: .; J: TRBJ1-2; DNA: TGTGCCAGCAGCCAAGACGGGTTCGGCTACACCTTC; CDR3: CASSQDGFGYTF
D: TRBD2; V: TRBV4-3; size: .; J: TRBJ2-3; DNA: TGCGCCAGCAGCCAAGAGGGACTAGCGCGGGATACGCAGTATTTT; CDR3: CASSQEGLARDTQYF
D: TRBD1; V: TRBV28; size: .; J: TRBJ1-2; DNA: TGTGCCAGCAGTCCAGGGGGATCGGACTATGGCTACACCTTC; CDR3: CASSPGGSDYGYTF
D: TRBD1; V: TRBV11-2; size: .; J: TRBJ1-2; DNA: TGTGCCAGCAGTTTGACAGGGGGTTCTAACTATGGCTACACCTTC; CDR3: CASSLTGGSNYGYTF
D: .; V: TRBV28; size: many; J: TRBJ1-5; DNA: TGTGCCAGCAGTTCGGGGGTATATAGCAATCAGCCCCAGCATTTT; CDR3: CASSSGVYSNQPQHF
D: TRBD2; V: TRBV5-8; size: .; J: TRBJ2-7; DNA: TGTGCCAGCAGTAGCGGGGGGGCCCGCTCCTACGAGCAGTACTTC; CDR3: CASSSGGARSYEQYF
D: TRBD1; V: TRBV24-1; size: once; J: TRBJ1-2; DNA: TGTGCCACCAGTGACCCGGGACAGGGGAGGGTTAACTATGGCTACACCTTC; CDR3: CATSDPGQGRVNYGYTF
D: .; V: TRBV7-9; size: .; J: TRBJ1-1; DNA: TGTGCCAGCAGCGGCGTCACGGAGGGCACTGAAGCTTTCTTT; CDR3: CASSGVTEGTEAFF
D: TRBD1; V: TRBV10-1; size: .; J: TRBJ1-1; DNA: TGCGCCAGCAGTGCCACCGGACAGGGTGGCACTGAAGCTTTCTTT; CDR3: CASSATGQGGTEAFF